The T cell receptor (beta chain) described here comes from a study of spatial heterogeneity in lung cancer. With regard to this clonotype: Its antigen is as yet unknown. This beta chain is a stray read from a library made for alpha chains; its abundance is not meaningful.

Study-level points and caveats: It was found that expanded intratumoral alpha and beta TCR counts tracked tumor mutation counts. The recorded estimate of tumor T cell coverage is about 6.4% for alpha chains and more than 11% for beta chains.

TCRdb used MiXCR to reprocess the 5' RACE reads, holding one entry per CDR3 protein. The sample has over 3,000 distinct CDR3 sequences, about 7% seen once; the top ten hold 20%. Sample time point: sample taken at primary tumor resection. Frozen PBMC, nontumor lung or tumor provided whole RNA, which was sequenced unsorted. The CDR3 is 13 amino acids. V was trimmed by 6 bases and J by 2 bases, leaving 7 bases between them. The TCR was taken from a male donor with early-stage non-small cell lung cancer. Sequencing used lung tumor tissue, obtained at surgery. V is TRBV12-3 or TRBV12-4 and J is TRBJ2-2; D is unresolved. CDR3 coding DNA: TGTGCCAGCAGGGCGCTAAACACCGGGGAGCTGTTTTTT. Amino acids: CASRALNTGELFF.